A single sample gave rise to the 21 T cell receptor beta chains below, sequenced in a study of blood T cell repertoires in COVID-19. Clones were read by immunoSEQ multiplex PCR, and TCRdb kept only the in-frame ones, dropping some. In the table there are approximately 58,000 clones, more than 85% of which are singletons. Sequenced: peripheral blood. These receptors all come from a human donor in a cohort sampled during active COVID-19.

V is TRBV19 and J is TRBJ2-2, with a tentative D call TRBD1 (5 bases). The CDR3 loop spans 15 amino acids. Germline CDR1 LNHDA, CDR2 SQIVND (reference sequence). V was shortened by 7 bases and J by 3 bases, with 15 bases between the two germline ends. The CDR3 DNA follows: TGTGCCAGTACCCCAATAGCAGGGTACACCGGGGAGCTGTTTTTT. Translated: CASTPIAGYTGELFF.

V usage is TRBV5-1 and J usage is TRBJ2-1; D unclear. Germline V gene sequence: CDR1 SGHRS, CDR2 YFSETQ. The CDR3 totals 13 residues. Between the trimmed V and J ends, which lost 8 bases and 0 bases, there was a span of 9 bases. The CDR3 nucleotides are TGCGCCAGTAGAAAGAGCTCCTACAATGAGCAGTTCTTC. Translated, it gives CASRKSSYNEQFF.

This clone showed up just once. The V call is TRBV7-2, the J call TRBJ2-7, with 11 positions matching TRBD1. The CDR3 runs 14 residues. The germline gives CDR1 SGHTA, CDR2 FQGNSA. V was pared by 5 bases and J by 3 bases, with 3 bases of the junction left unmatched. The CDR3: CASSRDRGNYEQYF. The DNA for the CDR3 is TGTGCCAGCAGCCGGGACAGGGGGAACTACGAGCAGTACTTC.

This clone was detected a few times. The J gene is TRBJ2-2, the V gene TRBV6-4; D call uncertain. The CDR3 runs to 15 residues. V lost 2 bases, J lost 3 bases, and 10 bases lay in between. Germline V gene sequence: CDR1 MRHNA, CDR2 SNTAGT. The CDR3 DNA follows: TGTGCCAGCAGTGACAGTGGGCTTCACACCGGGGAGCTGTTTTTT. As protein: CASSDSGLHTGELFF.

This clone was seen only a few times. V usage is TRBV5-6 and J usage is TRBJ1-2; TRBD1 agrees at 7 bases. The CDR3 totals 18 residues. The V gene end was trimmed by 4 bases and the J gene end by 6 bases; junction bases not matched to a gene: 21. The germline CDR1 and CDR2 sequences are SGHDT and YYEEEE. Here the CDR3 reads CASSVSSFARDRVHGYTF. CDR3 DNA: TGTGCCAGCAGCGTTAGTTCTTTTGCCCGAGACAGGGTTCATGGCTACACCTTC. Supplemented by reference TRBV5-6 and TRBJ1-2, the full variable domain reads DAGVTQSPTHLIKTRGQQVTLRCSPKSGHDTVSWYQQALGQGPQFIFQYYEEEERQRGNFPDRFSGHQFPNYSSELNVNALLLGDSALYLCASSVSSFARDRVHGYTFGSGTRLTVV.

CDR3 DNA: TGTGCCAGCCAAACAGGGGTCCTTAATGAAAAACTGTTTTTT. This translates into CASQTGVLNEKLFF. The chain recombines TRBV28 with TRBJ1-4; 7 bases are a match to TRBD1. The ends lost 8 bases at V and 4 bases at J; junction bases unmatched: 7. The CDR3 extends over 14 amino acids. Germline CDR1 is MDHEN and CDR2 is SYDVKM.

This chain connects TRBV28 to TRBJ2-3, with 11 bases aligning to TRBD2. Losses at the gene ends were 2 bases for V and 6 bases for J; bases not matched to a gene: 7. The V gene's germline CDR1 is MDHEN and CDR2 SYDVKM. The CDR3 spans 16 residues. CDR3 DNA: TGTGCCAGCAGTTTAGGAACTAGCGGGAGAGGTGATACGCAGTATTTT. Protein: CASSLGTSGRGDTQYF.

This sequence joins TRBV9 and TRBJ2-2, with 15 bases lining up with TRBD2. The CDR3 is 17 amino acids. CDR1 and CDR2 (germline): SGDLS, YYNGEE. The junction had 4 bases not matched to a gene; V was cut back by 4 bases and J by 3 bases. This CDR3 is CASSKGLAGGDTGELFF. CDR3 coding DNA: TGTGCCAGCAGCAAGGGACTAGCGGGAGGAGACACCGGGGAGCTGTTTTTT.

The chain combines TRBV7-9 with TRBJ2-6, with D possibly matching TRBD2 (5 bases). V was shortened by 6 bases and J by 0 bases, with 6 bases between the two germline ends. Germline CDR1 is SEHNR and CDR2 is FQNEAQ (reference sequence). The CDR3 runs to 14 residues. CDR3 nucleotides: TGTGCCAGCAGGGGAGCCTCTGGGGCCAACGTCCTGACTTTC. This codes for CASRGASGANVLTF. Full variable domain (outside the CDR3, taken from reference TRBV7-9 and TRBJ2-6): DTGVSQNPRHKITKRGQNVTFRCDPISEHNRLYWYRQTLGQGPEFLTYFQNEAQLEKSRLLSDRFSAERPKGSFSTLEIQRTEQGDSAMYLCASRGASGANVLTFGAGSRLTVL.

The chain joins TRBV6-5 to TRBJ1-2; the D is unclear. Germline V gene lookup returns CDR1 MNHEY and CDR2 SVGAGI. CDR3 length: 16 residues. Trimming shortened V by 4 bases and J by 8 bases, and 23 bases separated the two germline ends. CDR3 in DNA: TGTGCCAGCAGTTTTGATGAGAGGGCCCACATTCGGGGCTACACCTTC. It encodes CASSFDERAHIRGYTF.

Only a few counts were recorded for this clone. The chain uses TRBV3-1 (or the pseudogene TRBV3-2) and TRBJ1-6, with a tentative D call TRBD1 (6 bases). The CDR3 extends over 14 amino acids. Trimming shortened V by 4 bases and J by 6 bases, and 10 bases separated the two germline ends. Germline assignment: CDR1 LGHDT and CDR2 YNNKEL (reference sequence). This CDR3 is CASSLAGANSPLHF. The DNA of the CDR3 is TGTGCCAGCAGCCTCGCAGGGGCTAATTCACCCCTCCACTTT.

The chain joins TRBV28 to TRBJ1-3; tentatively, D is TRBD1 (6 bases). The CDR3 is 19 residues long. V was pared by 6 bases and J by 2 bases, with 26 bases between. From germline, CDR1 is MDHEN and CDR2 SYDVKM. The CDR3 coding sequence is TGTGCCAGCAGACTGTGGGGGCCAGGCGGTTCTCCGGCTGGAAACACCATATATTTT. Translating it yields CASRLWGPGGSPAGNTIYF.

The V call is TRBV24-1, the J call TRBJ2-3, with 7 bases matching TRBD1. Germline loops: CDR1 KGHDR, CDR2 SFDVKD. CDR3 length: 12 amino acids. The J segment lost 5 bases and the V segment lost 9 bases, leaving 4 bases of the junction unmatched. The CDR3 reads CATGTDRDTQYF. DNA for the CDR3: TGTGCCACCGGGACAGACAGAGATACGCAGTATTTT.

CDR3 sequence (DNA): TGTGCCAGCAGTCCGCACAGTGGGTTCGCTGAAGCTTTCTTT. This codes for CASSPHSGFAEAFF. V gene TRBV27 combines with J gene TRBJ1-1; D is ambiguous. Looked up from germline, CDR1 is MNHEY and CDR2 is SMNVEV (reference sequence). CDR3 size: 14 residues. The V and J ends lost 5 bases and 6 bases respectively, with 16 bases between them.

The chain has TRBV2 and TRBJ1-2; the D gene is possibly TRBD1 (6 bases). This CDR3 region has 13 residues. Germline CDR1 SNHLY, CDR2 FYNNEI. V was pared by 3 bases and J by 6 bases, with 11 bases between. CDR3 DNA sequence: TGTGCCAGCAGTGACGGGGGGGGCCATGGCTACACCTTC. Amino acids: CASSDGGGHGYTF.

The V call is TRBV25-1, the J call TRBJ1-6, with D possibly TRBD1 on 6 matching bases. Per germline, CDR1 MGHDK and CDR2 SYGVNS. V was trimmed by 7 bases and J by 3 bases, leaving 7 bases between them. CDR3 size: 13 residues. The DNA of the CDR3 is TGTGCCAGCACAGGGGACTATAATTCACCCCTCCACTTT. Its translation: CASTGDYNSPLHF.

The rearrangement joins TRBV5-1 to TRBJ1-1; D is perhaps TRBD1 (5 bases). The CDR3 is 16 residues long. With 2 bases removed from V and 4 bases from J, the gap between germline ends came to 18 bases. Germline-derived CDR1 and CDR2 are SGHRS and YFSETQ. DNA of the CDR3: TGCGCCAGCAGCTTTTTAAGAAGGGGAAACGGCACTGAAGCTTTCTTT. Amino acids: CASSFLRRGNGTEAFF.

The chain uses TRBV19 and TRBJ2-5; the match to TRBD1 covers 7 bases. The CDR3 runs 13 residues. The germline V gene encodes CDR1 LNHDA and CDR2 SQIVND (reference sequence). Losses at the gene ends were 5 bases for V and 4 bases for J; bases not matched to a gene: 4. The CDR3 DNA is TGTGCCAGTAGTTCGGACAGGTTAGAGACCCAGTACTTC. Amino acid sequence: CASSSDRLETQYF.

The genes are TRBV5-4 and TRBJ2-7; tentative D call: TRBD1 (5 bases). The CDR3 contains 15 residues. Trimming pared 4 bases from V and 5 bases from J, leaving 19 bases between. Germline V CDR1 and CDR2: SGHNT, YYREEE (reference sequence). CDR3 nucleotides: TGTGCCAGCAGCCGCAGGGTAGGGCCCGCCAACGAGCAGTACTTC. Protein sequence: CASSRRVGPANEQYF.

This sequence joins TRBV5-4 and TRBJ2-3; 7 bases agree with TRBD2. The V and J ends lost 4 bases and 1 base, in that order; junction bases with no gene match: 9. This CDR3 has 16 amino acids. CDR1 is SGHNT and CDR2 is YYREEE in the germline V gene (reference sequence). The CDR3 region has the DNA TGTGCCAGCAGCCCGACTGTAGCGGGCCGCACAGATACGCAGTATTTT. Translated: CASSPTVAGRTDTQYF.

The rearrangement joins TRBV11-2 to TRBJ1-2, with TRBD1 matching 11 bases. This CDR3 has 13 amino acids. Germline-derived CDR1 and CDR2 are SGHAT and FQNNGV. The V and J ends lost 8 bases and 8 bases, in that order; junction bases with no gene match: 7. Written as DNA, the CDR3 is TGTGCCAGCGGGACAGGGGGTAACTGGGGCTACACCTTC. Translating it yields CASGTGGNWGYTF.